This entry lists 5 T cell receptor beta chains sequenced from one sample in a study of T cell responses to AZD1222 COVID-19 vaccine. Repertoires were generated with immunoSEQ multiplex PCR, while TCRdb's copy carries only in-frame clones and drops some. The profile shows roughly 140,000 clones, 80% to 90% of them singletons. The input for sequencing was peripheral blood, taken 28 days after the second AZD1222 dose. The source is an adult who received the AZD1222 COVID-19 vaccine.

The chain recombines TRBV5-1 with TRBJ1-1, with D maybe TRBD1 (6 bases). Deletions cut 4 bases from V and 4 bases from J, with 14 bases between. This CDR3 contains 14 residues. The germline V gene encodes CDR1 SGHRS and CDR2 YFSETQ. The CDR3 sequence: CASSAQGGVTEAFF. CDR3 bases: TGCGCCAGCAGCGCACAGGGAGGGGTCACTGAAGCTTTCTTT.

The CDR3 bases are TGTGCCAGTAGTATACAGCTATACAATGAGCAGTTCTTC. Protein sequence: CASSIQLYNEQFF. The chain links TRBV19 to TRBJ2-1; D remains unclear. Germline values: CDR1 LNHDA, CDR2 SQIVND (reference sequence). V was cut by 2 bases and J by 4 bases, with 6 bases left in between. This CDR3 comprises 13 residues.

This clone was counted once. The J gene is TRBJ2-1, the V gene TRBV7-2, with 16 bases aligning to TRBD2. CDR1 is SGHTA, CDR2 FQGNSA, per germline. After removal of 3 bases from V and 5 bases from J, the junction contained 10 bases not matched to a gene. CDR3 length: 19 amino acids. This CDR3 reads CASSLRPGTSGRVDNEQFF. CDR3 nucleotides: TGTGCCAGCAGCTTGAGGCCCGGGACTAGCGGGAGGGTTGACAATGAGCAGTTCTTC.

This chain connects TRBV28 to TRBJ2-1; maybe TRBD2 (6 bases). V dropped 11 bases and J dropped 5 bases, with 22 bases sitting between them. The CDR3 covers 15 residues. Germline values: CDR1 MDHEN, CDR2 SYDVKM. CDR3 loop: CAADTGGASDNEQFF. The CDR3 DNA is TGTGCCGCGGATACTGGAGGGGCATCAGACAATGAGCAGTTCTTC.

The chain joins TRBV6-6 to TRBJ1-1; 7 nucleotides match TRBD1. The CDR3 is 15 amino acids. CDR1 and CDR2 (germline): MNHNY, SVGAGI (reference sequence). Trimming removed 2 bases from V and 3 bases from J; junction bases left unmatched: 6. In nucleotides, the CDR3 is TGTGCCAGCAGTTACCCCGGACAGGAGCACACTGAAGCTTTCTTT. Translation: CASSYPGQEHTEAFF.